These 23 T cell receptor beta chains share one sample of origin, sequenced in a study of T cells in Graves' hyperthyroidism and ophthalmopathy. Researchers amplified the TCR beta CDR3 regions from RNA transcripts. HTBI primers drove first-round RT-PCR of the TCR CDR3. TCRdb called the multiplex PCR reads again in MiXCR, with one record for every CDR3 protein. Of about 640,000 distinct CDR3 sequences in the sample, about a fifth were seen once. The sample taken for sequencing was blood. Source of these receptors: a young man with Graves' ophthalmopathy.

This clonotype occurred a few times. A much larger clone differs from this one at a single base, so this may be a read error. This chain uses TRBV14 with TRBJ1-3, with unresolved D. Germline CDR1 is SGHDN and CDR2 is FVKESK. Trimming removed 0 bases at V and 0 bases at J, with 9 bases between. The CDR3 has 16 amino acids. Written as DNA, the CDR3 is TGTGCCAGCAGCCAAGATCCGGACCCCTCTGGAAACACCATATATTTT. Protein product: CASSQDPDPSGNTIYF.

This chain joins TRBV30 and TRBJ2-2, with 10 bases fitting TRBD2. The CDR3 has 19 residues. Germline values: CDR1 GTSNPN, CDR2 SVGIG (reference sequence). V lost 3 bases, J lost 5 bases, and 18 bases stayed unmatched. The CDR3 here is CAWSGSLWASGSRTGELFF. The CDR3 DNA reads as TGTGCCTGGAGCGGGAGTTTGTGGGCTAGCGGGAGTAGGACCGGGGAGCTGTTTTTT.

The sample holds many counts of this clonotype. This chain links TRBV7-9 with TRBJ1-5; no definite D call. CDR3 length: 13 residues. The germline CDR1 and CDR2 sequences are SEHNR and FQNEAQ (reference sequence). V gave up 2 bases and J gave up 6 bases, with 8 bases separating them. CDR3 DNA: TGTGCCAGCAGCTTAAAAGCACCTCAGCCCCAGCATTTT. This translates into CASSLKAPQPQHF.

In this sample, this clonotype turned up many times. The chain combines TRBV28 with TRBJ1-5, with D unclear. Trimming left V 2 bases short and J 5 bases short, with 13 bases between. The V gene's germline CDR1 is MDHEN and CDR2 SYDVKM. CDR3 length: 15 residues. This CDR3 reads CASSLEGFVDQPQHF. The CDR3 bases are TGTGCCAGCAGTTTAGAAGGATTTGTTGATCAGCCCCAGCATTTT. Filled out from reference TRBV28 and TRBJ1-5, the complete variable domain reads DVKVTQSSRYLVKRTGEKVFLECVQDMDHENMFWYRQDPGLGLRLIYFSYDVKMKEKGDIPEGYSVSREKKERFSLILESASTNQTSMYLCASSLEGFVDQPQHFGDGTRLSIL.

DNA for the CDR3: TGTGCCAGCAGCCATATTCAGGGGACCGGGGAGCTGTTTTTT. Translating it yields CASSHIQGTGELFF. V is TRBV7-8 and J is TRBJ2-2, with a possible D match to TRBD1 (6 bases). This CDR3 is 14 amino acids long. Germline loops: CDR1 SGHVS, CDR2 FQNEAQ. The germline V and J ends were trimmed by 5 bases and 5 bases, with 12 bases remaining between them.

This clonotype was seen only a few times. The chain is built from TRBV5-4 and TRBJ2-2; TRBD2 matches 7 bases. Germline lookup yields CDR1 SGHNT and CDR2 YYREEE (reference sequence). The CDR3 totals 15 residues. The V segment lost 0 bases and the J segment 5 bases; nucleotides outside the gene matches: 4. The DNA for the CDR3 is TGTGCCAGCAGCTTGGCTAGCGGAGGGACCGGGGAGCTGTTTTTT. Its protein product is CASSLASGGTGELFF.

The chain carries TRBV9 and TRBJ2-2; 7 nucleotides line up with TRBD1. This CDR3 region has 16 residues. From germline, CDR1 is SGDLS and CDR2 YYNGEE. Trimming at V came to 1 base and at J to 1 base, leaving 4 bases not matched to a gene. The chain's CDR3 is CASSVPQGVNTGELFF. As DNA, the CDR3 is TGTGCCAGCAGCGTACCCCAGGGGGTGAACACCGGGGAGCTGTTTTTT.

This chain joins TRBV7-9 and TRBJ2-5; no definite D call. CDR3 length: 15 amino acids. Germline V gene sequence: CDR1 SEHNR, CDR2 FQNEAQ (reference sequence). Between the trimmed V and J ends, which lost 5 bases and 7 bases, there was a span of 20 bases. CDR3 loop: CASSPTRYREGTQYF. For the CDR3, the DNA is TGTGCCAGCAGCCCCACTCGTTACAGAGAAGGGACCCAGTACTTC.

This clonotype has more than one count but fewer than ten. No conserved phenylalanine or tryptophan ends this CDR3, so it is likely a read error. The chain combines TRBV12-3 or TRBV12-4 with TRBJ2-2; 7 bases agree with TRBD1. Losses at the gene ends were 3 bases for V and 0 bases for J; bases not matched to a gene: 10. CDR3 length equals 18 residues. CDR3 region: CASSLLGSGTANTGELFL. The CDR3 DNA reads as TGTGCCAGCAGTTTGTTGGGGTCCGGGACAGCGAACACCGGGGAGCTGTTTCTT.

The chain joins TRBV14 to TRBJ2-3, with 9 nucleotides matching TRBD1. The V gene end was trimmed by 0 bases and the J gene end by 2 bases; junction bases not matched to a gene: 3. Germline CDR1 reads SGHDN; CDR2 reads FVKESK. The CDR3 loop spans 16 amino acids. CDR3 sequence reads: CASSQEGTGSTDTQYF. The CDR3 coding sequence is TGTGCCAGCAGCCAAGAAGGGACAGGGTCCACAGATACGCAGTATTTT.

The chain combines TRBV5-6 with TRBJ2-6; possibly TRBD2 for D (7 bases). Per germline, CDR1 SGHDT and CDR2 YYEEEE. V lost 3 bases and J 2 bases, leaving 9 bases between the germline ends. This CDR3 region has 15 residues. CDR3 sequence (DNA): TGTGCCAGCAGCTGGGGGGGGCCTGGGGCCAACGTCCTGACTTTC. Translating gives CASSWGGPGANVLTF.

This clonotype was seen a handful of times. The V and J genes are TRBV24-1 and TRBJ1-1; 8 bases match TRBD1. Germline V gene data show CDR1 as KGHDR and CDR2 as SFDVKD. Unmatched junction bases numbered 4, after V lost 7 bases and J lost 4 bases. The CDR3 runs 13 residues. The CDR3 DNA is TGTGCCACCAGGGGGACAGGAGCCACTGAAGCTTTCTTT. It translates to CATRGTGATEAFF.

This clonotype came up a few times. The rearrangement uses TRBV28 and TRBJ1-5, with D possibly TRBD1 on 5 matching bases. CDR1 and CDR2 from the germline V gene are MDHEN and SYDVKM. The V end was cut by 5 bases, the J end by 6 bases, with 17 bases between. The CDR3 runs 15 residues. In DNA, the CDR3 is TGTGCCAGCAGTCCGGGGGAGTGGGGCTCTCAGCCCCAGCATTTT. It is translated as CASSPGEWGSQPQHF.

This clonotype was seen at least ten times. V gene TRBV29-1 combines with J gene TRBJ1-1, with a weak D call TRBD1 (6 bases). The CDR3 sequence is 17 residues long. Trimming cost V 3 bases and J 0 bases, with 20 bases left between them. From germline, CDR1 is SQVTM and CDR2 ANQGSEA. This CDR3 reads CSVDVSGWTALNTEAFF. DNA of the CDR3: TGCAGCGTTGATGTCTCTGGGTGGACAGCCCTGAACACTGAAGCTTTCTTT. The full variable domain, with the rest looked up from reference TRBV29-1 and TRBJ1-1, is SAVISQKPSRDICQRGTSLTIQCQVDSQVTMMFWYRQQPGQSLTLIATANQGSEATYESGFVIDKFPISRPNLTFSTLTVSNMSPEDSSIYLCSVDVSGWTALNTEAFFGQGTRLTVV.

This clonotype appeared a few times. CDR3 protein: CASSADRHYTF. The CDR3 DNA is TGTGCCAGCAGCGCGGACAGGCACTACACCTTC. The rearrangement links TRBV5-8 to TRBJ1-2; TRBD1 matches at 7 bases. This CDR3 spans 11 amino acids. V shed 4 bases and J 10 bases; nucleotides not matched to a gene: 4. Looked up from germline, CDR1 is SGHTS and CDR2 is YDEGEE.

The table lists this clonotype with many counts. The CDR3 sequence is CASSDSSSGYTF. The DNA for the CDR3 is TGTGCCAGCAGCGACAGTTCCTCTGGCTACACCTTC. The V and J genes are TRBV11-2 and TRBJ1-2, with D tentatively TRBD1 (5 bases). This CDR3 contains 12 residues. Trimming took off 5 bases at V and 7 bases at J, with 11 bases between the two ends. In germline, CDR1 is SGHAT, CDR2 FQNNGV.

This clonotype was recorded many times. The chain carries TRBV30 and TRBJ1-1; no reliable D call. Trimming cost V 2 bases and J 4 bases, with 14 bases left between them. This CDR3 spans 14 amino acids. The germline CDR1 and CDR2 sequences are GTSNPN and SVGIG (reference sequence). The CDR3 region is CAWSKARRGTEAFF. CDR3 DNA: TGTGCCTGGAGTAAGGCCCGGCGAGGCACTGAAGCTTTCTTT.

Worth noting for this clonotype: At one boundary the junction diverges from the germline segment, which might be a read error. This chain joins TRBV20-1 and TRBJ2-1; 11 positions agree with TRBD1. Germline V lookup: CDR1 DFQATT, CDR2 SNEGSKA (reference sequence). The CDR3 consists of 16 residues. In DNA form, the CDR3 reads TGCAGTGCTAGATTCCAGGACAGGGGGCTCTACAATGATCAGTTCTTC. Amino acid sequence: CSARFQDRGLYNDQFF.

This chain joins TRBV28 and TRBJ2-7, with 8 nucleotides matching TRBD1. Germline trimming cut 3 bases from V and 1 base from J; bases unmatched to any gene: 8. Germline loops: CDR1 MDHEN, CDR2 SYDVKM. The CDR3 runs to 16 residues. CDR3 bases: TGTGCCAGCAGTTTCCCCAACAGGGGGTTATCCTACGAGCAGTACTTC. As protein: CASSFPNRGLSYEQYF. Full variable domain (rest looked up from reference TRBV28 and TRBJ2-7): DVKVTQSSRYLVKRTGEKVFLECVQDMDHENMFWYRQDPGLGLRLIYFSYDVKMKEKGDIPEGYSVSREKKERFSLILESASTNQTSMYLCASSFPNRGLSYEQYFGPGTRLTVT.

This clonotype has a handful of counts. The CDR3 DNA reads as TGCAGCGTTGTGGGGAGAAACTATGGCTACACCTTC. Translated, it gives CSVVGRNYGYTF. The chain combines TRBV29-1 with TRBJ1-2, with no clear D. The CDR3 spans 12 residues. The V and J ends lost 4 bases and 2 bases respectively, with 8 bases between them. Germline lookup yields CDR1 SQVTM and CDR2 ANQGSEA.

The V gene is TRBV5-1, the J gene TRBJ2-5; a weak D match, TRBD2 (5 bases). The germline gives CDR1 SGHRS, CDR2 YFSETQ. Trimming took 2 bases from V and 1 from J, leaving 9 bases between them. The CDR3 length is 14 residues. This CDR3 is CASSFRGGQETQYF. Written as DNA, the CDR3 is TGCGCCAGCAGCTTTAGAGGAGGCCAAGAGACCCAGTACTTC. Based on the CDR3 plus reference TRBV5-1 and TRBJ2-5, the full variable domain is KAGVTQTPRYLIKTRGQQVTLSCSPISGHRSVSWYQQTPGQGLQFLFEYFSETQRNKGNFPGRFSGRQFSNSRSEMNVSTLELGDSALYLCASSFRGGQETQYFGPGTRLLVL.

This clonotype was seen at least ten times. The chain joins TRBV11-2 to TRBJ2-7, with unresolved D. This CDR3 has 17 residues. The germline gives CDR1 SGHAT, CDR2 FQNNGV. The ends were cut back, 5 bases at V and 5 bases at J, with 25 bases in the middle. CDR3 in amino acids: CASSLGYMGGHPNEQYF. CDR3 coding DNA: TGTGCCAGCAGCCTAGGTTATATGGGTGGGCATCCGAACGAGCAGTACTTC.

This clonotype has a count of ten or more. The chain joins TRBV11-2 to TRBJ2-2; D unclear. CDR3 length: 17 residues. Germline CDR1 and CDR2: SGHAT and FQNNGV. V was pared by 4 bases and J by 8 bases, with 23 bases between. Here the CDR3 reads CASSSPREWKAMGELFF. CDR3 bases: TGTGCCAGCAGCTCACCTAGAGAGTGGAAAGCTATGGGGGAGCTGTTTTTT.